In its sample, the clone carrying this T cell receptor (beta chain) was seen many times. This entry is derived from a study of response to subunit inactivated influenza vaccine. The germline gives CDR1 SQVTM, CDR2 ANQGSEA. This CDR3 is built from 15 residues. Unmatched junction bases numbered 8, after V lost 3 bases and J lost 4 bases. TCRdb analysed the RT-PCR reads with MiXCR anew, one entry per CDR3 protein. The repertoire consists of fewer than 700,000 distinct CDR3 sequences, with 10% to 15% occurring once and the leading ten covering around 13%. This specimen was PBMCs from blood, taken roughly 47 days after vaccination. This chain connects TRBV29-1 to TRBJ2-3, with 9 positions matching TRBD2. This TCR was sampled from a man aged 45-65 years who received an inactivated influenza vaccine. CDR3 DNA: TGCAGCGTTGATGGGGCTAGCGGGACAGCAGATACGCAGTATTTT. Its protein is CSVDGASGTADTQYF.